Listed here is a single T cell receptor beta chain. Only in-frame clones appear in the TCRdb table, and some are missing; sequencing was by immunoSEQ multiplex PCR. The table includes about 28,000 clones, roughly 77% detected once. These data come from a study of STAT5B mutations in CD4+ large granular lymphocyte leukemia. CDR3 size: 14 residues. The trim removed 6 bases at V and 5 bases at J, leaving 6 bases unmatched. Germline CDR1 is SNHLY and CDR2 is FYNNEI. The rearrangement joins TRBV2 to TRBJ1-4; TRBD1 matches at 7 bases. The specimen sequenced was CD4+ T cells from blood buffy coats. The receptor's source is a human donor in good health. As DNA, the CDR3 is TGTGCCAGCAGGGAGGAGGACAGGAATGAAAAACTGTTTTTT. It translates to CASREEDRNEKLFF.